Listed below are T cell receptor beta chains from one sample, sequenced in a study of shared clonotypes between healthy human individuals. Assay used: immunoSEQ multiplex PCR; TCRdb lists only in-frame clones, some missing. The data show under 750,000 clones, roughly two thirds seen once. Sequencing was performed on memory CD4+ T cells sorted from blood. These receptors were collected from a woman aged 30 to 39 in good health. The CDR3 runs from the conserved cysteine through the conserved F or W. D genes are given only for firm matches. The listing skips clone size in some rows; elsewhere it reads once, few, many or a size class.

d_call	v_call	j_call	clone_size	cdr3_nt	cdr3_aa
-	TRBV19	TRBJ1-5	-	TGTGCCAGTAGTCCAATAAGCAATCAGCCCCAGCATTTT	CASSPISNQPQHF
-	TRBV2	TRBJ1-2	-	TGTGCCAGCAGCCTTGAAGGGGGAGGCTATGGCTACACCTTC	CASSLEGGGYGYTF
-	TRBV6-1	TRBJ1-5	-	TGTGCCAGCAGCAGGGGTCTGAATCAGCCCCAGCATTTT	CASSRGLNQPQHF
-	TRBV7-9	TRBJ2-1	-	TGTGCCAGCAGCTTAGACAGGGCCCCGAGGAATGAGCAGTTCTTC	CASSLDRAPRNEQFF
-	TRBV19	TRBJ2-7	-	TGTGCCAGTAGTATATCTCAGGCAACCTTATCCGAGCAGTACTTC	CASSISQATLSEQYF
-	TRBV19	TRBJ1-5	-	TGTGCCAGTAGTATAAGCGGTTTGAGGCCCCAGCATTTT	CASSISGLRPQHF
-	TRBV28	TRBJ2-1	-	TGTGCCAGCAGCCCTAGCGCGGTCTACAATGAGCAGTTCTTC	CASSPSAVYNEQFF
-	TRBV7-6	TRBJ1-1	-	TGTGCCAGCAGCTTAAGAAGGGGGGCTGAAGCTTTCTTT	CASSLRRGAEAFF
TRBD1	TRBV7-3	TRBJ2-3	-	TGTGCCAGCAGCAACATAGCGGGGACAGGGGGTGGCACAGATACGCAGTATTTT	CASSNIAGTGGGTDTQYF
-	TRBV9	TRBJ2-6	-	TGTGCCAGCAGCGTATACTCTGGGGCCAACGTCCTGACTTTC	CASSVYSGANVLTF
-	TRBV30	TRBJ2-7	-	TGTGCCTGGAGTGTATTCGGGACATCCCCTTGGGAGCAGTACTTC	CAWSVFGTSPWEQYF
-	TRBV27	TRBJ2-1	-	TGTGCCAGCAGTTTAATGACTAGCTCCTACAATGAGCAGTTCTTC	CASSLMTSSYNEQFF
-	TRBV27	TRBJ2-7	-	TGTGCCAGCAGTTTTAGAGCTGGATTTGGGTCCTACGAGCAGTACTTC	CASSFRAGFGSYEQYF
-	TRBV11-2	TRBJ2-5	-	TGTGCCAGCAGCTTAGAGGGAAGTACAGGGAGCCTGGGTCAGGAGACCCAGTACTTC	CASSLEGSTGSLGQETQYF
-	TRBV5-1	TRBJ2-3	once	TGCGCCAGCAGCCCGGCGGGGGCAAGCACAGATACGCAGTATTTT	CASSPAGASTDTQYF
TRBD2	TRBV5-1	TRBJ2-7	-	TGCGCCAGCAGCTTTGCGGGAGAGGTCGAGCAGTACTTC	CASSFAGEVEQYF
-	TRBV6-4	TRBJ1-5	-	TGTGCCAGCAGTTTAGAAAAGGGCGACCAGCCCCAGCATTTT	CASSLEKGDQPQHF